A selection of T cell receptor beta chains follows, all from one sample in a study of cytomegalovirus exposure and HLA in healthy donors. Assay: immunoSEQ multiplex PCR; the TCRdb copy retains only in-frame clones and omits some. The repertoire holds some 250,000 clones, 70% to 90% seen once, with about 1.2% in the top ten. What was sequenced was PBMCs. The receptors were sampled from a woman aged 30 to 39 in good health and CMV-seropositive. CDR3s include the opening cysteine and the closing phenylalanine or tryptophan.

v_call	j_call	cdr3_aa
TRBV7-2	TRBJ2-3	CASSFQGSTDTQYF
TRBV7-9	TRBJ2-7	CASSLEGLDYYEQYF
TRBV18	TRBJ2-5	CASSPLPVSETQYF
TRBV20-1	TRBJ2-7	CSARDNSGRYF
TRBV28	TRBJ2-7	CASSEPPTYEQYF
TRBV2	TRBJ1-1	CASTSWTEAFF
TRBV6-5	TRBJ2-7	CASRGQVPYEQYF
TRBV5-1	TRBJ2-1	CASSLGAVSYNEQFF
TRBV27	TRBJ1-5	CASSLGWTGDQPQHF
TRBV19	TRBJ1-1	CASRVTGANTEAFF
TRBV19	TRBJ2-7	CASSASGTGLSEQYF
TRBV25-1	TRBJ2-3	CASSEFFAGEADTQYF
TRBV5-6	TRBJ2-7	CASSLSPPRAEGGDYEQYF
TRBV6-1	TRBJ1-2	CAALPQGADYGYTF
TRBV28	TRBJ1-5	CASSLRAGLNQPQHF
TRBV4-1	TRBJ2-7	CASSQAGRLYYEQYF
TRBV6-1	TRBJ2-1	CASSEELAGGPAYNEQFF
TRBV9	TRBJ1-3	CASSVAGVQEAGNTIYF
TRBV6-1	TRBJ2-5	CASSALAWETQYF
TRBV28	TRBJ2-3	CASSLLDRVSTDTQYF
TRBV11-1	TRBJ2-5	CASSGEGRTQYF
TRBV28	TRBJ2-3	CASSLNRHTDTQYF
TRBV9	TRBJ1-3	CAADPEASGNTIYF
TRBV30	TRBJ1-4	CAWRLIDEKLFF
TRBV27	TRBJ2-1	CASSWDRTSYNEQFF
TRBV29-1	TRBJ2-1	CSSNGDAYNEQFF
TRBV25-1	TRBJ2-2	CASSELTGTGELFF
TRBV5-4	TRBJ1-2	CASSGPARDGYTF
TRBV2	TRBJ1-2	CASRDPVQGAGYGYTF
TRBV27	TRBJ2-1	CASSYSGPSYNEQFF
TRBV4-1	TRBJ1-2	CASSQASLTYGYTF
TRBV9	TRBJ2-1	CASSVTSRLSYNEQFF
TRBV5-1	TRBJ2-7	CASSLGPTGELGEQYF
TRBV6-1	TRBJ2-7	CASSDPHDRDPSYEQYF
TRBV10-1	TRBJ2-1	CASSELYSNEQFF
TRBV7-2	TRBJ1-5	CASSLGTLLRPQHF
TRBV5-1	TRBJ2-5	CASSPWTSGSRETQYF
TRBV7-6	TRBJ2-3	CASSDHRGTDTQYF
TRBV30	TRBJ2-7	CARSQGTLYEQYF
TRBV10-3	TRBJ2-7	CAISPTPGTGVYEQYF
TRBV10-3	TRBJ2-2	CAISGATGGSGTGELFF
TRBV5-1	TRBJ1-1	CASSWDSLNTEAFF
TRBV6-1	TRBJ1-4	CASRVTGETNEKLFF
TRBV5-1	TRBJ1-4	CASRPGTGDEKLFF